The T cell receptor (beta chain) under discussion was sequenced for a study of T-cell reconstitution after alpha-beta-depleted transplantation in children. The CDR3 loop spans 15 amino acids. V was pared by 2 bases and J by 1 base, with 11 bases between. Germline CDR1 and CDR2: LGHNA and YNFKEQ. Using unique molecular identifiers, the investigators prepared the TCRbeta library. From the PCR reads, TCRdb called clonotypes with MiXCR, one entry per CDR3 protein. Among around 370,000 distinct CDR3 sequences listed, around 16% were seen once. This clonotype came up many times. Material: PBMCs, mostly from graft donor cells, obtained 360 days after TCRalphabeta/CD19-depleted stem cell transplant. The source of this sequence is a male patient between 2 and 9 years old who had a stem cell transplant for acute lymphoblastic leukemia, so the T cells may come from the graft donor. The chain joins TRBV4-2 to TRBJ1-1; D not certain. The CDR3 DNA is TGTGCCAGCAGCCAACTTCGACTGACGAACACTGAAGCTTTCTTT. Encoded protein: CASSQLRLTNTEAFF.